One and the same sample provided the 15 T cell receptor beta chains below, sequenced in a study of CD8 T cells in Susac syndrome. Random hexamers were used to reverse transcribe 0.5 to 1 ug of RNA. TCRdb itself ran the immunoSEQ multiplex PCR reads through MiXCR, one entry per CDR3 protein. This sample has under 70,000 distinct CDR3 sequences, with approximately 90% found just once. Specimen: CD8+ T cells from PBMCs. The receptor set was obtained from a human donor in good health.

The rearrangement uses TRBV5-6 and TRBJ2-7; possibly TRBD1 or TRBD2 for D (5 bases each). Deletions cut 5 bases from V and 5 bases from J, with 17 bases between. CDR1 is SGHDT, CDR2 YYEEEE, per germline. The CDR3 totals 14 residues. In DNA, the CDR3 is TGTGCCAGCAGGCTCTATGGGGCGGAGGACGAGCAGTACTTC. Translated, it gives CASRLYGAEDEQYF.

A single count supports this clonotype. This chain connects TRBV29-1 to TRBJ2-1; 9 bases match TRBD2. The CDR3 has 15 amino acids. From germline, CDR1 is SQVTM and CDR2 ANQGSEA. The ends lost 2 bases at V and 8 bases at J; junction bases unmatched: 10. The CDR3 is CSVEMGRGGRDEQFF. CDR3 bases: TGCAGCGTTGAAATGGGGCGGGGGGGCCGGGATGAGCAGTTCTTC.

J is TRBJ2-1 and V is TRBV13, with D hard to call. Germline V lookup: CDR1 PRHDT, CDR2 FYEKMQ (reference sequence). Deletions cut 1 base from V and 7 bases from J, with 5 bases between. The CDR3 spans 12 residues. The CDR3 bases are TGTGCCAGCAGCTTAGAACATAATGAGCAGTTCTTC. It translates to CASSLEHNEQFF.

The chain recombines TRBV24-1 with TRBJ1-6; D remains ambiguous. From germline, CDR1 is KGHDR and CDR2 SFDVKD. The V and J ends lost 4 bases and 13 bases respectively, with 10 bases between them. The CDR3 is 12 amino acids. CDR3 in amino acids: CATSDRIGPLHF. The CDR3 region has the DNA TGTGCCACCAGTGACCGGATTGGGCCCCTCCACTTT.

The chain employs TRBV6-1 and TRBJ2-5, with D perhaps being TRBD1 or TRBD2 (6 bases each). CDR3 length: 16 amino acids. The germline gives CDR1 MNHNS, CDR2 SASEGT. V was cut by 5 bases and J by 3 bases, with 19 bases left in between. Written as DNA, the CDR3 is TGTGCCAGCAGTCCCGGGGGCGGGACGATTGAAGAGACCCAGTACTTC. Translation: CASSPGGGTIEETQYF.

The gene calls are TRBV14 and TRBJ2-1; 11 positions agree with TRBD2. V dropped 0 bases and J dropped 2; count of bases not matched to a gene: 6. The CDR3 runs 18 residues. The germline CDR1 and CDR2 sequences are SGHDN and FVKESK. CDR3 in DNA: TGTGCCAGCAGCCAAGAAGGGGTACTAGCGGGGGCCTACAATGAGCAGTTCTTC. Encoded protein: CASSQEGVLAGAYNEQFF.

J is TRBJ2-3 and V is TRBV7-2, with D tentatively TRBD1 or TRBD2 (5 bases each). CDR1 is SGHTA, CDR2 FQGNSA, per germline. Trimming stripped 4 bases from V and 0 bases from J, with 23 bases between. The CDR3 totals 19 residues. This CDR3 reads CASSSPPWGAGPSTDTQYF. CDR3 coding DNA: TGTGCCAGCAGCTCACCCCCGTGGGGCGCGGGCCCTAGCACAGATACGCAGTATTTT.

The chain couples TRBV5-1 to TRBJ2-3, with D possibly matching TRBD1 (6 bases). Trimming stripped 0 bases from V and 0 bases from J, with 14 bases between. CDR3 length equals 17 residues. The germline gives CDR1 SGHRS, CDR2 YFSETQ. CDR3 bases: TGCGCCAGCAGCTTGGCGAAAGGGGGATTTAGCACAGATACGCAGTATTTT. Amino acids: CASSLAKGGFSTDTQYF.

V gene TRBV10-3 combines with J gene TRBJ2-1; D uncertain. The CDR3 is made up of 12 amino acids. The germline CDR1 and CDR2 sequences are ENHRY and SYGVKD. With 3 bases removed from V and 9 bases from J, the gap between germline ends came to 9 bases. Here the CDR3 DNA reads TGTGCCATCAGTGACGAGGACGCTGAGCAGTTCTTC. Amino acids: CAISDEDAEQFF.

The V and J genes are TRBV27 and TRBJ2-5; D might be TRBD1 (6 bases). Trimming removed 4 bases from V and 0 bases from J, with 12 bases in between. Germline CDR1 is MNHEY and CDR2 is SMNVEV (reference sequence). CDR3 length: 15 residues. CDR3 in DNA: TGTGCCAGCAGTTCCGGCGACAGGTACCAAGAGACCCAGTACTTC. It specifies CASSSGDRYQETQYF.

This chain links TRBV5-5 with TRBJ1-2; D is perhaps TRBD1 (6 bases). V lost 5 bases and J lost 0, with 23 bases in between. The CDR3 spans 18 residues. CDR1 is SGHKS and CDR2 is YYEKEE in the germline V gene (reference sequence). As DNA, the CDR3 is TGTGCCAGCAGTCAAAGTACCTCCGGGACAACGCCTAACTATGGCTACACCTTC. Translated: CASSQSTSGTTPNYGYTF.

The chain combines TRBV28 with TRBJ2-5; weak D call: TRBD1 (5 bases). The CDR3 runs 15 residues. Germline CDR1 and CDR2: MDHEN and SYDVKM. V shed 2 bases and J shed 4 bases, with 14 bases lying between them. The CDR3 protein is CASSLGLLRGETQYF. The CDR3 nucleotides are TGTGCCAGCAGTTTAGGGCTCCTAAGGGGAGAGACCCAGTACTTC.

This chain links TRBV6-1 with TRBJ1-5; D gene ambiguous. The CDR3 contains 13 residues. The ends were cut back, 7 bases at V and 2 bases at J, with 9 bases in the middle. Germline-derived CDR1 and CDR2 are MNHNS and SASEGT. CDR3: CASMGFGNQPQHF. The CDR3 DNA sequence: TGTGCCAGCATGGGTTTCGGCAATCAGCCCCAGCATTTT.

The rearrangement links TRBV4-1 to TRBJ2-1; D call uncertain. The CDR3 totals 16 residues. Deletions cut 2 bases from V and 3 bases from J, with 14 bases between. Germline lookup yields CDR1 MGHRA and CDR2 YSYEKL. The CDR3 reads CASSQPTPRSYNEQFF. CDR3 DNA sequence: TGCGCCAGCAGCCAACCAACACCGAGAAGCTACAATGAGCAGTTCTTC.

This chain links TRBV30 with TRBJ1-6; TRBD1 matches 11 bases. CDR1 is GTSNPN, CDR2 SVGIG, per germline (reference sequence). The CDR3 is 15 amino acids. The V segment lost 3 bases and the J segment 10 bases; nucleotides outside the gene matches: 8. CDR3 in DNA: TGTGCCTGGAGACCCGCCGGGACAGGGGGATCACCCCTCCACTTT. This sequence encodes CAWRPAGTGGSPLHF.